The 25 T cell receptor beta chains presented below share a single source sample, sequenced in a study of T cells in Graves' hyperthyroidism and ophthalmopathy. TCR beta CDR3 region amplification was performed from RNA transcripts. TCR CDR3 regions were first amplified by RT-PCR with HTBI primers. TCRdb fed the multiplex PCR reads into MiXCR, producing one record per CDR3 protein. The sample has 530,000 or so distinct CDR3 sequences; about 15% are singletons. The sequencing input was blood. The receptors derive from a woman under 30 with Graves' ophthalmopathy.

This chain joins TRBV5-5 and TRBJ2-2; perhaps TRBD1 as D (7 bases). Germline loops: CDR1 SGHKS, CDR2 YYEKEE (reference sequence). This CDR3 contains 18 residues. V shed 4 bases and J shed 5 bases, with 24 bases lying between them. CDR3 nucleotide sequence: TGTGCCAGCAGCCCGGCAGGGGGGCAGGGGGTAAGGACCGGGGAGCTGTTTTTT. Protein sequence: CASSPAGGQGVRTGELFF.

In this sample, this clonotype turned up many times. The chain carries TRBV3-1 and TRBJ2-3, with a tentative D call TRBD1 (6 bases). The CDR3 has 13 residues. Trimming removed 1 base from V and 9 bases from J, with 11 bases in between. Germline V gives CDR1 LGHDT, CDR2 YNNKEL (reference sequence). CDR3 amino acids: CASSQGTGNTQYF. The CDR3 nucleotides are TGTGCCAGCAGCCAAGGAACAGGGAACACGCAGTATTTT.

The genes are TRBV28 and TRBJ2-3, with 13 positions matching TRBD2. Germline CDR1 MDHEN, CDR2 SYDVKM. The CDR3 consists of 16 residues. The trim removed 5 bases at V and 7 bases at J, leaving 9 bases unmatched. CDR3 DNA: TGTGCCAGCAGTGAAACTAGCGGGAGGGCTTTTTATACGCAGTATTTT. Translating it yields CASSETSGRAFYTQYF.

V usage is TRBV18 and J usage is TRBJ2-4; possible D gene TRBD1, 6 bases. The CDR3 covers 17 residues. Looked up from germline, CDR1 is KGHSH and CDR2 is LQKENI. Trimming shortened V by 3 bases and J by 0 bases, and 15 bases separated the two germline ends. The chain's CDR3 is CASSPNRQVLAKNIQYF. CDR3 sequence (DNA): TGTGCCAGCTCACCCAATCGACAGGTCCTAGCCAAAAACATTCAGTACTTC.

This clonotype was seen ten or more times. The chain recombines TRBV5-1 with TRBJ2-1, with TRBD1 identical over 9 bases. The CDR3 loop spans 15 amino acids. After removal of 4 bases from V and 6 bases from J, the junction contained 8 bases not matched to a gene. Germline CDR1 reads SGHRS; CDR2 reads YFSETQ. The CDR3 DNA is TGCGCCAGCAGCCAGGGACAGGGTTCGCCCAATGAGCAGTTCTTC. It codes for CASSQGQGSPNEQFF.

At least ten counts were recorded for this clonotype. The chain joins TRBV11-2 to TRBJ2-7, with unresolved D. This CDR3 spans 13 amino acids. V was cut by 3 bases and J by 3 bases, with 9 bases left in between. Per germline, CDR1 SGHAT and CDR2 FQNNGV. In DNA form, the CDR3 reads TGTGCCAGCAGCTTGCTTCGGTACTACGAGCAGTACTTC. Translation gives CASSLLRYYEQYF.

There are many counts of this clonotype. The chain uses TRBV11-2 and TRBJ2-4, with unresolved D. Trimming stripped 1 base from V and 7 bases from J, with 14 bases between. The CDR3 runs 15 residues. The germline V gene encodes CDR1 SGHAT and CDR2 FQNNGV. The CDR3 sequence is CASSLAVRNNNIQYF. The CDR3 region has the DNA TGTGCCAGCAGCTTAGCGGTTCGCAATAACAACATTCAGTACTTC.

This chain links TRBV9 with TRBJ2-3; D is unclear. This CDR3 has 14 amino acids. Germline CDR1 and CDR2: SGDLS and YYNGEE. V lost 0 bases and J 0 bases, leaving 5 bases between the germline ends. The CDR3 here is CASSVARSTDTQYF. CDR3 DNA sequence: TGTGCCAGCAGCGTAGCTCGGAGCACAGATACGCAGTATTTT.

This clonotype was detected ten times or more. V and J are TRBV27 and TRBJ2-5; 11 bases match TRBD2. The CDR3 has 17 amino acids. V lost 1 base to trimming and J lost 0 bases; unmatched junction nucleotides: 4. The germline V gene has CDR1 MNHEY and CDR2 SMNVEV (reference sequence). The CDR3 reads CASSLLGLAEYQETQYF. The CDR3, as DNA: TGTGCCAGCAGTTTATTGGGACTAGCGGAGTACCAAGAGACCCAGTACTTC.

Ten or more counts support this clonotype. The CDR3 loop is CASSALQSSSGNTIYF. The CDR3 DNA sequence: TGTGCCAGCAGCGCTTTACAGTCAAGCTCTGGAAACACCATATATTTT. The chain uses TRBV11-2 and TRBJ1-3; D remains ambiguous. V lost 5 bases and J lost 0, with 14 bases in between. This CDR3 is built from 16 residues. Germline V gene data show CDR1 as SGHAT and CDR2 as FQNNGV.

This clonotype appeared many times. The V call is TRBV12-3 or TRBV12-4, the J call TRBJ1-1; D unresolved. The CDR3 runs 13 residues. Trimming took 3 bases from V and 10 from J, leaving 15 bases between them. The CDR3 loop reads CASSLPAAGAAFF. CDR3 bases: TGTGCCAGCAGTTTGCCAGCGGCAGGAGCAGCTTTCTTT.

This clonotype was detected ten times or more. CDR3 protein: CASSTPGQGSTPTNYGYTF. CDR3 sequence (DNA): TGTGCCAGCAGTACCCCGGGACAGGGTTCGACTCCAACTAACTATGGCTACACCTTC. This sequence joins TRBV2 and TRBJ1-2, with TRBD1 matching over 9 bases. This CDR3 contains 19 residues. V gave up 5 bases and J gave up 0 bases; unmatched junction bases: 16. Germline CDR1 reads SNHLY; CDR2 reads FYNNEI. The whole variable domain, remainder taken from reference TRBV2 and TRBJ1-2, is EPEVTQTPSHQVTQMGQEVILRCVPISNHLYFYWYRQILGQKVEFLVSFYNNEISEKSEIFDDQFSVERPDGSNFTLKIRSTKLEDSAMYFCASSTPGQGSTPTNYGYTFGSGTRLTVV.

The rearrangement links TRBV11-3 to TRBJ1-3; 8 bases align to TRBD1. From germline, CDR1 is SGHNT and CDR2 YENEEA. CDR3 length: 14 residues. V was pared by 4 bases and J by 6 bases, with 5 bases of the junction left unmatched. CDR3 nucleotides: TGTGCCAGCAGCTCGACAGGGGCACCAAACACCATATATTTT. Its translation: CASSSTGAPNTIYF.

In this sample, this clonotype turned up many times. This chain links TRBV12-3 or TRBV12-4 with TRBJ2-7; weak D call: TRBD1 (6 bases). There are 13 residues in the CDR3. Trimming left V 3 bases short and J 5 bases short, with 11 bases between. CDR3: CASSLQGSHEQYF. The CDR3, as DNA: TGTGCCAGCAGTTTGCAGGGGTCCCACGAGCAGTACTTC.

This clonotype appeared a single time. The J gene is TRBJ2-7, the V gene TRBV28; 8 bases map to TRBD2. CDR3 length: 14 residues. The V and J ends lost 6 bases and 6 bases, in that order; junction bases with no gene match: 10. CDR1 MDHEN and CDR2 SYDVKM come from the germline V gene. The DNA of the CDR3 is TGTGCCAGCAGCCCGGGGGGGGGACGCAGCGAGCAGTACTTC. Translation gives CASSPGGGRSEQYF.

The J gene is TRBJ1-4, the V gene TRBV7-9; D is possibly TRBD1 (5 bases). This CDR3 is built from 16 residues. Trimming took 5 bases from V and 4 from J, leaving 17 bases between them. CDR1 is SEHNR and CDR2 is FQNEAQ in the germline V gene (reference sequence). DNA for the CDR3: TGTGCCAGCAGCCACCCTTGGCAGGGCGGTAATGAAAAACTGTTTTTT. This translates into CASSHPWQGGNEKLFF.

The chain combines TRBV13 with TRBJ2-1; 9 bases fit TRBD2. Looked up from germline, CDR1 is PRHDT and CDR2 is FYEKMQ (reference sequence). V shed 4 bases and J 4 bases; nucleotides not matched to a gene: 8. This CDR3 spans 16 amino acids. CDR3 sequence (DNA): TGTGCCAGCAGCTCCAGGACTAGCGCCATGTACAATGAGCAGTTCTTC. It codes for CASSSRTSAMYNEQFF.

This clonotype was observed many times. This chain joins TRBV5-1 and TRBJ1-1; D might be TRBD1 (5 bases). This CDR3 is 15 amino acids long. V was trimmed by 0 bases and J by 1 base, leaving 10 bases between them. Germline loops: CDR1 SGHRS, CDR2 YFSETQ. The CDR3 region has the DNA TGCGCCAGCAGCTTGGTAGGGGCCCCGAACACTGAAGCTTTCTTT. Amino acids: CASSLVGAPNTEAFF.

The chain has TRBV10-3 and TRBJ1-1; D may be TRBD1 (6 bases). CDR3 length: 15 residues. V shed 8 bases and J shed 0 bases, with 16 bases lying between them. Germline V lookup: CDR1 ENHRY, CDR2 SYGVKD. The CDR3 protein is CAIGETGLMNTEAFF. In DNA, the CDR3 is TGTGCCATCGGAGAGACAGGACTCATGAACACTGAAGCTTTCTTT.

This clonotype came up many times. This rearrangement joins TRBV20-1 to TRBJ1-2; D remains unclear. The V gene lost 7 bases and the J gene lost 2 bases, with 11 bases spanning the gap. Germline CDR1 and CDR2: DFQATT and SNEGSKA (reference sequence). The CDR3 is made up of 12 amino acids. DNA of the CDR3: TGCAGTGTCCCCTCATCGAACTATGGCTACACCTTC. Translated: CSVPSSNYGYTF.

This clonotype was counted ten times or more. The V and J genes are TRBV27 and TRBJ2-7, with TRBD1 identical over 8 bases. V lost 8 bases to trimming and J lost 2 bases; unmatched junction nucleotides: 5. The CDR3 totals 13 residues. CDR1 and CDR2 from the germline V gene are MNHEY and SMNVEV (reference sequence). CDR3 sequence: CASGLTGAYEQYF. The CDR3 nucleotides read TGTGCCAGCGGCCTGACAGGGGCCTACGAGCAGTACTTC.

V gene TRBV27 combines with J gene TRBJ1-1, with D possibly TRBD1 on 5 matching bases. The CDR3 is 14 residues long. V shed 4 bases and J shed 1 base, with 10 bases lying between them. CDR1 and CDR2 (germline): MNHEY, SMNVEV (reference sequence). For the CDR3, the DNA is TGTGCCAGCAGTTGGCGGGGGAAGAACACTGAAGCTTTCTTT. As protein: CASSWRGKNTEAFF.

In regard to this clonotype: Given a much more abundant clone one base away, this may be a read error. CDR3 DNA sequence: TGTGTCAGCAGCTCCGGACTAGCGGGAACTAGCACAGATACGCAGTATTTT. Protein sequence: CVSSSGLAGTSTDTQYF. This chain links TRBV7-3 with TRBJ2-3; 12 nucleotides align to TRBD2. From germline, CDR1 is SGHTA and CDR2 FQGTGA. The CDR3 is 17 residues long.

This clonotype was seen repeatedly, ten times or more. This chain joins TRBV28 and TRBJ1-1, with TRBD1 as a possible D gene (5 bases). The ends were cut back, 6 bases at V and 0 bases at J, with 11 bases in the middle. The germline V gene encodes CDR1 MDHEN and CDR2 SYDVKM. CDR3 length: 14 amino acids. The DNA of the CDR3 is TGTGCCAGCAGACCTGGACACCTGAACACTGAAGCTTTCTTT. This translates into CASRPGHLNTEAFF.

The sample holds a few counts of this clonotype. The CDR3 DNA reads as TGTGCCAGCAGCTTATGGTACGAGTATTCACCCCTCCACTTT. Protein sequence: CASSLWYEYSPLHF. V gene TRBV7-2 combines with J gene TRBJ1-6; D is undetermined. In germline, CDR1 is SGHTA, CDR2 FQGNSA. The CDR3 has 14 amino acids. V was cut by 2 bases and J by 8 bases, with 10 bases left in between. The complete variable domain, with remaining parts taken from reference TRBV7-2 and TRBJ1-6, reads GAGVSQSPSNKVTEKGKDVELRCDPISGHTALYWYRQSLGQGLEFLIYFQGNSAPDKSGLPSDRFSAERTGGSVSTLTIQRTQQEDSAVYLCASSLWYEYSPLHFGNGTRLTVT.